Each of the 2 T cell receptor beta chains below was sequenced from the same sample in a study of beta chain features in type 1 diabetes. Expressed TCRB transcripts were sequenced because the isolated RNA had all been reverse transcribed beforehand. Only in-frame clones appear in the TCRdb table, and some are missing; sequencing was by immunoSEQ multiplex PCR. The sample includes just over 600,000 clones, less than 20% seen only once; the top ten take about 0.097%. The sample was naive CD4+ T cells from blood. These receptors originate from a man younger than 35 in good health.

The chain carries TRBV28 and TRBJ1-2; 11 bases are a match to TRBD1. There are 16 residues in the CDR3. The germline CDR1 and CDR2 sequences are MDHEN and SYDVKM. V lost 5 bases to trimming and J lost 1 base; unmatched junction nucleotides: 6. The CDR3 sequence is CASSLGQGAINYGYTF. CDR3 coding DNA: TGTGCCAGCAGTCTCGGACAGGGGGCGATTAACTATGGCTACACCTTC.

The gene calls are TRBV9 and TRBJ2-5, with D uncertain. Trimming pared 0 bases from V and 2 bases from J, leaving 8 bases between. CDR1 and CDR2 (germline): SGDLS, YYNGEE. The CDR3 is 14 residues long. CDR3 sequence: CASSVVGRQETQYF. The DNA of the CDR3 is TGTGCCAGCAGCGTAGTAGGGCGTCAAGAGACCCAGTACTTC.